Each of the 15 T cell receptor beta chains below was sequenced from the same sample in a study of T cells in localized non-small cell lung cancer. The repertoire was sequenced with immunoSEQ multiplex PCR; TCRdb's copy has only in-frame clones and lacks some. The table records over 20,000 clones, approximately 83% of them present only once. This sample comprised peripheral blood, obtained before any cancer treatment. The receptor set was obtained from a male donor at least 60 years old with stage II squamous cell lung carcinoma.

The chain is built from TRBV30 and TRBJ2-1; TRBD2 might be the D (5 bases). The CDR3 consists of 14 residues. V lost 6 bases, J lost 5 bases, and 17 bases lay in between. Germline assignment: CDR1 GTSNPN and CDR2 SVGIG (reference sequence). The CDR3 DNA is TGTGCCTGTCACCTCGGGGTAGTCCACAATGAGCAGTTCTTC. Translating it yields CACHLGVVHNEQFF.

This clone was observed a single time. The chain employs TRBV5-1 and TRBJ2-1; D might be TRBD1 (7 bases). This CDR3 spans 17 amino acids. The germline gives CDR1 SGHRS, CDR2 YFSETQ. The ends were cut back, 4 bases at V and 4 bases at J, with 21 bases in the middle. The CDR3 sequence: CASSGGTAPLKYNEQFF. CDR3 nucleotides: TGCGCCAGCAGCGGAGGGACAGCTCCCCTCAAATACAATGAGCAGTTCTTC.

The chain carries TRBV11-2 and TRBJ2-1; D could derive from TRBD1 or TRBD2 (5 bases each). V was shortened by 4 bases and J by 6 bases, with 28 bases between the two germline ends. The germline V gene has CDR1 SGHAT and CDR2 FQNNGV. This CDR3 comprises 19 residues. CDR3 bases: TGTGCCAGCAGCTCCAAACCCGGGACCTCTCCGACGAGTGGCAATGAGCAGTTCTTC. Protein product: CASSSKPGTSPTSGNEQFF.

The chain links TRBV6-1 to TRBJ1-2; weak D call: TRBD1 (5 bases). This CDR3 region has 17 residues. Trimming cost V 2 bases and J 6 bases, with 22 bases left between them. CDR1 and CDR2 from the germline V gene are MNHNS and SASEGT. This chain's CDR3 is CASSEPRGGVRVNGYTF. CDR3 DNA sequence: TGTGCCAGCAGTGAACCCCGGGGGGGGGTCCGGGTGAATGGCTACACCTTC.

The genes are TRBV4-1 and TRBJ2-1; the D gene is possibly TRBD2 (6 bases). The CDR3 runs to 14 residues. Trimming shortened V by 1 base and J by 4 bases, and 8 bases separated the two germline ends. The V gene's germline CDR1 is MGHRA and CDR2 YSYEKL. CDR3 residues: CASSQGDFYNEQFF. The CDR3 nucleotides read TGCGCCAGCAGCCAAGGGGACTTTTACAATGAGCAGTTCTTC.

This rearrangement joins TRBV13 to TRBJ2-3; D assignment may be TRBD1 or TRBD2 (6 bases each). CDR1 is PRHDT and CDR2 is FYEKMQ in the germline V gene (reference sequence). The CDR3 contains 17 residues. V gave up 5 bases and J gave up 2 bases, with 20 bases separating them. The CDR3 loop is CASSPEGGLSSTDTQYF. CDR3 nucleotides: TGTGCCAGCAGCCCCGAGGGGGGCTTATCATCCACAGATACGCAGTATTTT. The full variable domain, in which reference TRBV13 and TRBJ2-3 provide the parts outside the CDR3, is AAGVIQSPRHLIKEKRETATLKCYPIPRHDTVYWYQQGPGQDPQFLISFYEKMQSDKGSIPDRFSAQQFSDYHSELNMSSLELGDSALYFCASSPEGGLSSTDTQYFGPGTRLTVL.

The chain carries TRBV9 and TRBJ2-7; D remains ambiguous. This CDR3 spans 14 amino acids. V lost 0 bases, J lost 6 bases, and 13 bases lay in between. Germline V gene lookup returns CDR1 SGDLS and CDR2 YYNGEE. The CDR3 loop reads CASSVGPEAAEQYF. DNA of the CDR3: TGTGCCAGCAGCGTAGGCCCCGAGGCTGCCGAGCAGTACTTC. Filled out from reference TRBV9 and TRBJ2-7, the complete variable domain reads DSGVTQTPKHLITATGQRVTLRCSPRSGDLSVYWYQQSLDQGLQFLIQYYNGEERAKGNILERFSAQQFPDLHSELNLSSLELGDSALYFCASSVGPEAAEQYFGPGTRLTVT.

DNA of the CDR3: TGTGCCAGCAGCTTTAGCGGGGCCCAAGAGACCCAGTACTTC. Translation: CASSFSGAQETQYF. The rearrangement links TRBV7-9 to TRBJ2-5; 8 bases are a match to TRBD2. V lost 3 bases to trimming and J lost 1 base; unmatched junction nucleotides: 1. There are 14 residues in the CDR3. Germline CDR1 reads SEHNR; CDR2 reads FQNEAQ (reference sequence).

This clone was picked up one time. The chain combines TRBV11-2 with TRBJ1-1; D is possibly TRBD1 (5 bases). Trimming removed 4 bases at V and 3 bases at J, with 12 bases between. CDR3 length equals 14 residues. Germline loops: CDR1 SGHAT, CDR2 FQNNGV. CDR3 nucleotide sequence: TGTGCCAGCAGCTCCCGGGGGAGGCACACTGAAGCTTTCTTT. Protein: CASSSRGRHTEAFF.

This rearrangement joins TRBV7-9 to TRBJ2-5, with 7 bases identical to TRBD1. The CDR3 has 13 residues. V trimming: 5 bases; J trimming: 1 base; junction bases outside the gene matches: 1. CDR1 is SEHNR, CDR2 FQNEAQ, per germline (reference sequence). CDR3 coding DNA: TGTGCCAGCAGCCGGGACAGCCAAGAGACCCAGTACTTC. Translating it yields CASSRDSQETQYF.

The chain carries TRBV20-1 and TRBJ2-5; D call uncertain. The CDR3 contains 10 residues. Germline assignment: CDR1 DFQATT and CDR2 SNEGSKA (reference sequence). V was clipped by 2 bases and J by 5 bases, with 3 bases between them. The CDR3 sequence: CSARRETQYF. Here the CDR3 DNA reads TGCAGTGCTAGAAGGGAGACCCAGTACTTC.

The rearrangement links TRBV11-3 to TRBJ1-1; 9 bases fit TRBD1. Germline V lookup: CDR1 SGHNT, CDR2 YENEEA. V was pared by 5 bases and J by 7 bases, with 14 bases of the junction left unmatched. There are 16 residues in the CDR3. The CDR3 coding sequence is TGTGCCAGCAGCCCGGGCGGGACAGGGCGTCCTCGTGAAGCTTTCTTT. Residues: CASSPGGTGRPREAFF. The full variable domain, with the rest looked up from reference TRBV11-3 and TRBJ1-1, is EAGVVQSPRYKIIEKKQPVAFWCNPISGHNTLYWYLQNLGQGPELLIRYENEEAVDDSQLPKDRFSAERLKGVDSTLKIQPAELGDSAVYLCASSPGGTGRPREAFFGQGTRLTVV.

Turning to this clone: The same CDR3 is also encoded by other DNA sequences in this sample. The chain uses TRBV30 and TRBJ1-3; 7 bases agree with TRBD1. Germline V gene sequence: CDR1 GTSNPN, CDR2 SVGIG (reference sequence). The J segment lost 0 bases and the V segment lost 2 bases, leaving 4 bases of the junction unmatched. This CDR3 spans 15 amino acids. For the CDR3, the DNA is TGTGCCTGGAGTAGGGACAGCGGCTCTGGAAACACCATATATTTT. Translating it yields CAWSRDSGSGNTIYF.

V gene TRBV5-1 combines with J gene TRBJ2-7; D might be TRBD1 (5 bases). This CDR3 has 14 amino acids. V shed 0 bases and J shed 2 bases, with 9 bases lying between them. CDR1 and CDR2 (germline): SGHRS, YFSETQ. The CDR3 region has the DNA TGCGCCAGCAGCTTGGTACCAGGGACCTACGAGCAGTACTTC. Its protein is CASSLVPGTYEQYF.

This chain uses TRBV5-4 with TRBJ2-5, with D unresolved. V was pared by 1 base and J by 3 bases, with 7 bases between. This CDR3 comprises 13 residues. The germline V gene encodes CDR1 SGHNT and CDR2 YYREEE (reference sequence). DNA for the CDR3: TGTGCCAGCAGCTTGCTCAGGAAAGAGACCCAGTACTTC. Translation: CASSLLRKETQYF.